The 20 T cell receptor beta chains below all came from one sample that was sequenced in a study of blood T cell repertoires in COVID-19. Here immunoSEQ multiplex PCR was the method, and the copy in TCRdb shows in-frame clones only, minus some. Among approximately 170,000 clones listed, approximately 84% were seen once. Source material: PBMCs or T cells enriched from blood (not recorded which). These receptors came from a man in his fifties or sixties who had recovered from COVID-19.

The gene calls are TRBV5-1 and TRBJ1-1; 7 bases map to TRBD1. Germline-derived CDR1 and CDR2 are SGHRS and YFSETQ. The V segment lost 2 bases and the J segment 6 bases; nucleotides outside the gene matches: 4. The CDR3 loop spans 13 amino acids. In DNA, the CDR3 is TGCGCCAGCAGCTTCGACAGGGCCCCTGAAGCTTTCTTT. Its translation is CASSFDRAPEAFF.

The J gene is TRBJ2-3, the V gene TRBV5-6; 7 nucleotides match TRBD1. Germline V gives CDR1 SGHDT, CDR2 YYEEEE. Trimming took 5 bases from V and 4 from J; bases not matched to a gene: 13. The CDR3 runs to 16 residues. CDR3 bases: TGTGCCAGCAGATACATCCGGGACAGTCCCCCAGATACGCAGTATTTT. The encoded protein is CASRYIRDSPPDTQYF. The full variable domain, rest sourced from reference TRBV5-6 and TRBJ2-3, is DAGVTQSPTHLIKTRGQQVTLRCSPKSGHDTVSWYQQALGQGPQFIFQYYEEEERQRGNFPDRFSGHQFPNYSSELNVNALLLGDSALYLCASRYIRDSPPDTQYFGPGTRLTVL.

The genes are TRBV3-1 (or the pseudogene TRBV3-2) and TRBJ1-1, with TRBD1 as a possible D gene (6 bases). The CDR3 consists of 14 residues. V lost 2 bases and J lost 5, with 12 bases in between. The germline CDR1 and CDR2 sequences are LGHDT and YNNKEL (reference sequence). The CDR3 protein is CASSQLQGWTEAFF. The CDR3 DNA follows: TGTGCCAGCAGCCAATTGCAGGGGTGGACTGAAGCTTTCTTT.

The V call is TRBV6-1, the J call TRBJ2-7, with 7 bases fitting TRBD1. The junction had 9 bases not matched to a gene; V was cut back by 4 bases and J by 0 bases. The CDR3 has 16 amino acids. Germline V gene lookup returns CDR1 MNHNS and CDR2 SASEGT. CDR3 nucleotides: TGTGCCAGCAGTGGGTACAGGGGCCACCTCTCCTACGAGCAGTACTTC. Its translation is CASSGYRGHLSYEQYF.

This chain connects TRBV7-3 to TRBJ1-2; TRBD1 matches 8 bases. This CDR3 contains 15 residues. V was pared by 0 bases and J by 4 bases, with 4 bases of the junction left unmatched. Germline V lookup: CDR1 SGHTA, CDR2 FQGTGA. CDR3 sequence: CASSLTGTGFYGYTF. The CDR3, as DNA: TGTGCCAGCAGCTTAACTGGGACAGGCTTCTATGGCTACACCTTC.

This clone was seen a handful of times. The chain uses TRBV19 and TRBJ1-6; D gene unclear. This CDR3 has 13 amino acids. Germline V lookup: CDR1 LNHDA, CDR2 SQIVND (reference sequence). The V and J ends lost 4 bases and 8 bases respectively, with 9 bases between them. CDR3 nucleotides: TGTGCCAGTAGTACCCTGGCGGATTCACCCCTCCACTTT. Translating gives CASSTLADSPLHF.

The chain recombines TRBV3-1 (or the pseudogene TRBV3-2) with TRBJ2-1, with D possibly matching TRBD2 (6 bases). Trimming shortened V by 0 bases and J by 9 bases, and 9 bases separated the two germline ends. Germline CDR1 and CDR2: LGHDT and YNNKEL (reference sequence). CDR3 length: 13 residues. In DNA form, the CDR3 reads TGTGCCAGCAGCCAAGAGCGGAGGGGTGAGCAGTTCTTC. Translating gives CASSQERRGEQFF.

This chain joins TRBV12-3 or TRBV12-4 and TRBJ2-7; D perhaps matches TRBD1 (6 bases). The ends were cut back, 5 bases at V and 4 bases at J, with 9 bases in the middle. The CDR3 loop spans 12 amino acids. The CDR3 spells CASSKQGYEQYF. The CDR3, as DNA: TGTGCCAGCAGTAAACAGGGATACGAGCAGTACTTC.

Only a few counts were recorded for this clone. The chain recombines TRBV23-1 with TRBJ1-4, with 7 bases aligning to TRBD1. TRBV23-1 is an open reading frame, and its role is uncertain. The CDR3 runs 15 residues. The V and J ends lost 4 bases and 8 bases, in that order; junction bases with no gene match: 10. In nucleotides, the CDR3 is TGCGCCAGCAGTCTCCGGGACAGCTTACGCGAAAAACTGTTTTTT. This sequence encodes CASSLRDSLREKLFF.

Remarks on this clone: Its ends do not fully match the called genes, so a read error is possible. The V gene is TRBV7-3, the J gene TRBJ1-2; 9 positions agree with TRBD1. CDR1 is SGHTA and CDR2 is FQGTGA in the germline V gene. The CDR3 is 13 residues long. The CDR3 DNA sequence: TGTGCCAGCAGCTTAGTGGGGACAGGGTTTTTCGCCTTC. As protein: CASSLVGTGFFAF.

The V call is TRBV3-1 (or the pseudogene TRBV3-2), the J call TRBJ2-7; D might be TRBD1 (6 bases). V lost 1 base and J 6 bases, leaving 16 bases between the germline ends. CDR3 length: 15 amino acids. Germline loops: CDR1 LGHDT, CDR2 YNNKEL (reference sequence). For the CDR3, the DNA is TGTGCCAGCAGCCAAGGGGGCCAGGGGATAGCCGAGCAGTACTTC. Residues: CASSQGGQGIAEQYF.

This sequence joins TRBV7-3 and TRBJ1-1; 7 positions agree with TRBD1. CDR1 is SGHTA, CDR2 FQGTGA, per germline. V was pared by 5 bases and J by 1 base, with 4 bases of the junction left unmatched. This CDR3 region has 14 residues. This CDR3 reads CASSPGTANTEAFF. The CDR3 DNA reads as TGTGCCAGCAGCCCGGGGACAGCGAACACTGAAGCTTTCTTT. The full variable domain, with the rest looked up from reference TRBV7-3 and TRBJ1-1, is GAGVSQTPSNKVTEKGKYVELRCDPISGHTALYWYRQSLGQGPEFLIYFQGTGAADDSGLPNDRFFAVRPEGSVSTLKIQRTERGDSAVYLCASSPGTANTEAFFGQGTRLTVV.

The genes are TRBV6-2 or TRBV6-3 and TRBJ1-1, with a tentative D call TRBD1 (6 bases). Germline V gene data show CDR1 as MNHEY and CDR2 as SVGEGT. CDR3 size: 14 residues. The V end was cut by 5 bases, the J end by 1 base, with 11 bases between. CDR3 amino acids: CASSKKQGNTEAFF. The CDR3 nucleotides are TGTGCCAGCAGTAAAAAACAGGGGAACACTGAAGCTTTCTTT.

This rearrangement joins TRBV6-5 to TRBJ1-2; TRBD1 matches 7 bases. Germline V gives CDR1 MNHEY, CDR2 SVGAGI. The trim removed 8 bases at V and 0 bases at J, leaving 6 bases unmatched. CDR3 length: 14 amino acids. CDR3 in amino acids: CASGGQRANYGYTF. The CDR3 DNA reads TGTGCCAGCGGGGGACAGCGGGCTAACTATGGCTACACCTTC.

The chain couples TRBV7-8 to TRBJ2-4, with 12 positions matching TRBD2. Looked up from germline, CDR1 is SGHVS and CDR2 is FQNEAQ. Unmatched junction bases numbered 8, after V lost 5 bases and J lost 3 bases. The CDR3 runs 17 residues. The CDR3 sequence: CASSPRASGGDKNIQYF. In DNA form, the CDR3 reads TGTGCCAGCAGCCCCCGGGCTAGCGGGGGGGACAAAAACATTCAGTACTTC.

This sequence joins TRBV6-6 and TRBJ2-7; TRBD2 might be the D (6 bases). The CDR3 loop spans 14 amino acids. V dropped 6 bases and J dropped 5 bases, with 17 bases sitting between them. Germline CDR1 reads MNHNY; CDR2 reads SVGAGI (reference sequence). CDR3 bases: TGTGCCAGCAGACCCGGGGGTACGATTGACGAGCAGTACTTC. Protein sequence: CASRPGGTIDEQYF.

The rearrangement uses TRBV29-1 and TRBJ2-5; maybe TRBD2 (6 bases). CDR1 and CDR2 from the germline V gene are SQVTM and ANQGSEA. The CDR3 loop spans 14 amino acids. Between the trimmed V and J ends, which lost 4 bases and 5 bases, there was a span of 17 bases. The CDR3 is CSVVASEEGETQYF. In DNA, the CDR3 is TGCAGCGTTGTGGCTAGCGAGGAAGGGGAGACCCAGTACTTC.

The chain is built from TRBV4-1 and TRBJ2-5; 8 nucleotides line up with TRBD1. Losses at the gene ends were 2 bases for V and 5 bases for J; bases not matched to a gene: 10. Germline V CDR1 and CDR2: MGHRA, YSYEKL. The CDR3 runs 16 residues. Here the CDR3 reads CASSQTPGQGVETQYF. CDR3 sequence (DNA): TGCGCCAGCAGCCAAACCCCCGGACAGGGTGTGGAGACCCAGTACTTC.

V usage is TRBV5-4 and J usage is TRBJ2-7, with 11 bases aligning to TRBD2. Germline V gives CDR1 SGHNT, CDR2 YYREEE (reference sequence). The CDR3 is 15 residues long. The V and J ends lost 3 bases and 3 bases, in that order; junction bases with no gene match: 5. CDR3 bases: TGTGCCAGCAGCTCGGCCGGGACTAGCGGCTACGAGCAGTACTTC. This translates into CASSSAGTSGYEQYF.

The chain uses TRBV18 and TRBJ2-7; 9 positions agree with TRBD1. Germline CDR1 KGHSH, CDR2 LQKENI. The CDR3 contains 15 residues. J gave up 6 bases and V 4 bases, and 10 bases lay outside the gene matches. The CDR3 region is CASSQPGQGRGEQYF. DNA for the CDR3: TGTGCCAGCTCACAACCGGGACAGGGTCGTGGCGAGCAGTACTTC. Looking up the rest from reference TRBV18 and TRBJ2-7 gives the full variable domain: NAGVMQNPRHLVRRRGQEARLRCSPMKGHSHVYWYRQLPEEGLKFMVYLQKENIIDESGMPKERFSAEFPKEGPSILRIQQVVRGDSAAYFCASSQPGQGRGEQYFGPGTRLTVT.